This TCR beta chain was retrieved from a study of blood T cell repertoires in COVID-19. Whole-study context: The United States, Italy and Spain provided the acute and convalescent COVID-19 samples. From T cells, B-cell-depleted T cells, or PBMCs came the material, which was cDNA or gDNA.

This clone came up a few times. As processed by the authors: Reference gene primer amplification yielded estimated nucleated cell counts. Data came from immunoSEQ multiplex PCR; TCRdb stores just in-frame clones and leaves some out. Clonal size and the V and J genes are those of that table, whereas D and trimming came from the DNA. The sample lists a few hundred thousand clones; 80% to 90% were seen once. From germline, CDR1 is SGHVS and CDR2 FQNEAQ. Trimming removed 0 bases from V and 6 bases from J, with 8 bases in between. This CDR3 has 13 amino acids. This clonotype originated in a middle-aged woman with acute or convalescent COVID-19. The chain links TRBV7-8 to TRBJ1-1, with no clear D. The sequenced sample was peripheral blood. The CDR3 nucleotides read TGTGCCAGCAGCTTAGCGTCTTCTGCTGAAGCTTTCTTT. Translation: CASSLASSAEAFF.